A single T cell receptor (beta chain) is shown here with its context. Its specificity is not known. These data are taken from a study of blood T cells in healthy people across ages. A sample-barcoded 5' primer and a J-beta primer mix were used in a second PCR of roughly 7 to 12 cycles. Carrying 12 random nucleotides, a template-switch adaptor labeled each individual cDNA molecule. TCRdb reprocessed the 5' RACE reads with MiXCR, giving one entry per CDR3 protein. The sample consists of roughly 900,000 distinct CDR3 sequences, more than 25% of them appearing once. The CDR3 is 14 amino acids. From germline, CDR1 is SGHTA and CDR2 FQGNSA. Trimming stripped 8 bases from V and 1 base from J, with 12 bases between. General study results and limits: A roughly linear fall in TCR beta diversity per million T cells was seen with increasing age.

This chain joins TRBV7-2 and TRBJ1-3; possible D gene TRBD1, 5 bases. The source material was blood. The origin of this receptor is a woman aged 80 or over in good health. The DNA of the CDR3 is TGTGCCAGCGCATCGGGGCATTCTGGAAACACCATATATTTT. It specifies CASASGHSGNTIYF.